These 21 T cell receptor beta chains were sequenced from one sample in a study of shared clonotypes between healthy human individuals. TCRdb keeps only in-frame clones here, not all; method: immunoSEQ multiplex PCR. The sample contains about 600,000 clones, roughly 97% of which appear only once. Sequencing was carried out using naive CD4+ T cells sorted from blood. The sample's subset: CD45RA+ positively selected. The receptors here all came from a woman aged 30 to 39 in good health.

J is TRBJ1-5 and V is TRBV27; 7 nucleotides match TRBD1. The trim removed 9 bases at V and 4 bases at J, leaving 12 bases unmatched. The CDR3 is 15 residues long. From germline, CDR1 is MNHEY and CDR2 SMNVEV (reference sequence). Here the CDR3 reads CASRTTGTNNQPQHF. CDR3 sequence (DNA): TGTGCCAGTAGAACGACAGGGACCAATAATCAGCCCCAGCATTTT.

The rearrangement uses TRBV7-6 and TRBJ2-7; 10 positions match TRBD2. The CDR3 loop spans 17 amino acids. Germline CDR1 is SGHVS and CDR2 is FNYEAQ. J gave up 2 bases and V 0 bases, and 7 bases lay outside the gene matches. The chain's CDR3 is CASSLAGGLAETYEQYF. DNA of the CDR3: TGTGCCAGCAGCTTAGCGGGTGGACTAGCGGAAACCTACGAGCAGTACTTC.

The chain joins TRBV10-1 to TRBJ2-7; D is undetermined. Germline V gene data show CDR1 as WNHNN and CDR2 as SYGVQD (reference sequence). The CDR3 runs to 13 residues. The V gene lost 3 bases and the J gene lost 5 bases, with 11 bases spanning the gap. The DNA for the CDR3 is TGCGCCAGCAGTGACCCCTCTCGGAACGAGCAGTACTTC. This sequence encodes CASSDPSRNEQYF.

This chain joins TRBV9 and TRBJ2-6; 8 bases agree with TRBD1. The germline V gene has CDR1 SGDLS and CDR2 YYNGEE. This CDR3 is built from 20 residues. Trimming at V came to 0 bases and at J to 2 bases, leaving 13 bases not matched to a gene. Here the CDR3 reads CASSVERTGTLVTGANVLTF. The CDR3 bases are TGTGCCAGCAGCGTAGAGCGGACAGGGACTTTGGTAACTGGGGCCAACGTCCTGACTTTC.

J is TRBJ2-7 and V is TRBV11-2; D possibly corresponds to TRBD1 (7 bases). The ends were cut back, 6 bases at V and 5 bases at J, with 17 bases in the middle. CDR3 size: 14 residues. Germline V CDR1 and CDR2: SGHAT, FQNNGV. The CDR3 reads CASREGAGKHEQYF. The CDR3, as DNA: TGTGCCAGCAGGGAGGGGGCAGGGAAGCACGAGCAGTACTTC.

V gene TRBV19 combines with J gene TRBJ2-1, with 14 bases fitting TRBD2. Trimming removed 5 bases from V and 7 bases from J; junction bases left unmatched: 4. The CDR3 length is 15 residues. Germline V lookup: CDR1 LNHDA, CDR2 SQIVND (reference sequence). In DNA form, the CDR3 reads TGTGCCAGTAGTTCCGGGACTAGCGGGAGTAATGAGCAGTTCTTC. This translates into CASSSGTSGSNEQFF.

The CDR3: CASSGRTGGIETQYF. The CDR3 bases are TGCGCCAGCAGCGGCCGGACAGGGGGCATAGAGACCCAGTACTTC. The chain employs TRBV5-1 and TRBJ2-5, with 11 bases fitting TRBD1. The J segment lost 4 bases and the V segment lost 4 bases, leaving 6 bases of the junction unmatched. CDR3 length equals 15 residues. Germline V lookup: CDR1 SGHRS, CDR2 YFSETQ.

CDR3 loop: CASSPYDGSSGELFF. For the CDR3, the DNA is TGTGCCAGCTCACCCTACGACGGGAGTAGCGGGGAGCTGTTTTTT. This chain links TRBV18 with TRBJ2-2, with D possibly being TRBD2 (6 bases). Looked up from germline, CDR1 is KGHSH and CDR2 is LQKENI. V gave up 3 bases and J gave up 7 bases, with 15 bases separating them. The length of the CDR3 is 15 residues.

For the CDR3, the DNA is TGTGCCAGCAGCTTCCTGGCAGGGGGGATGCGTGCTGGAAACACCATATATTTT. Protein: CASSFLAGGMRAGNTIYF. The chain has TRBV5-4 and TRBJ1-3, with TRBD1 matching 7 bases. CDR1 is SGHNT, CDR2 YYREEE, per germline (reference sequence). This CDR3 is 18 amino acids long. V lost 2 bases, J lost 2 bases, and 13 bases stayed unmatched. The full variable domain, with the rest looked up from reference TRBV5-4 and TRBJ1-3, is ETGVTQSPTHLIKTRGQQVTLRCSSQSGHNTVSWYQQALGQGPQFIFQYYREEENGRGNFPPRFSGLQFPNYSSELNVNALELDDSALYLCASSFLAGGMRAGNTIYFGEGSWLTVV.

V usage is TRBV10-1 and J usage is TRBJ2-1; TRBD2 agrees at 13 bases. Germline loops: CDR1 WNHNN, CDR2 SYGVQD (reference sequence). The CDR3 contains 18 residues. V gave up 1 base and J gave up 5 bases; unmatched junction bases: 8. CDR3 in DNA: TGCGCCAGCAGTGAGTACGAAGGACTAGCGGGAGTGAACAATGAGCAGTTCTTC. This codes for CASSEYEGLAGVNNEQFF.

The table lists this clone with a count of one. The chain links TRBV28 to TRBJ2-7; 11 nucleotides match TRBD1. This CDR3 spans 15 amino acids. Germline V lookup: CDR1 MDHEN, CDR2 SYDVKM. V gave up 5 bases and J gave up 3 bases; unmatched junction bases: 6. The chain's CDR3 is CASSTGQGVIYEQYF. The DNA of the CDR3 is TGTGCCAGCAGTACGGGACAGGGGGTTATCTACGAGCAGTACTTC.

V is TRBV10-1 and J is TRBJ2-3; TRBD1 matches 8 bases. CDR3 length equals 16 residues. CDR1 WNHNN and CDR2 SYGVQD come from the germline V gene (reference sequence). V lost 3 bases and J lost 4; bases outside the gene matches: 9. The CDR3 nucleotides read TGCGCCAGCAGTGACCTCGGACAGGGTAGGCCAGATACGCAGTATTTT. This sequence encodes CASSDLGQGRPDTQYF.

The chain has TRBV27 and TRBJ2-7; tentative D call: TRBD2 (5 bases). Germline-derived CDR1 and CDR2 are MNHEY and SMNVEV (reference sequence). V lost 4 bases, J lost 0 bases, and 16 bases lay in between. The length of the CDR3 is 16 residues. This CDR3 reads CASSSARGYRSYEQYF. In DNA form, the CDR3 reads TGTGCCAGCAGTTCAGCCCGCGGGTACCGCTCCTACGAGCAGTACTTC.

The chain carries TRBV5-6 and TRBJ2-5; 7 nucleotides match TRBD2. TRBJ2-7 matches the DNA end more closely, so the J call is doubtful. The CDR3 covers 15 residues. Germline V gene sequence: CDR1 SGHDT, CDR2 YYEEEE. The CDR3 region has the DNA TGTGCCAGCAGCTTCCTGGGGAGGGACTCCTACGAGCAGTACTTC. Translating gives CASSFLGRDSYEQYF.

The chain recombines TRBV19 with TRBJ1-4; D not certain. The CDR3 is 14 residues long. Per the germline V gene, CDR1 is LNHDA and CDR2 is SQIVND (reference sequence). Trimming cost V 5 bases and J 8 bases, with 15 bases left between them. The CDR3 DNA reads TGTGCCAGTAGTCTCGGAGGTAGGAGGGAAAAACTGTTTTTT. It codes for CASSLGGRREKLFF.

The V call is TRBV11-1, the J call TRBJ1-1; 7 nucleotides agree with TRBD1. Unmatched junction bases numbered 10, after V lost 7 bases and J lost 2 bases. The CDR3 consists of 15 residues. From germline, CDR1 is SGHAT and CDR2 FQDESV (reference sequence). The CDR3 reads CASTRQGGTNTEAFF. CDR3 bases: TGTGCCAGCACCCGACAGGGAGGAACTAACACTGAAGCTTTCTTT. The variable domain in full, completed from reference TRBV11-1 and TRBJ1-1, reads EAEVAQSPRYKITEKSQAVAFWCDPISGHATLYWYRQILGQGPELLVQFQDESVVDDSQLPKDRFSAERLKGVDSTLKIQPAELGDSAMYLCASTRQGGTNTEAFFGQGTRLTVV.

This clone was recorded once. The rearrangement uses TRBV2 and TRBJ1-6; unclear D gene. V lost 8 bases and J 14 bases, leaving 16 bases between the germline ends. The V gene's germline CDR1 is SNHLY and CDR2 FYNNEI. The CDR3 loop spans 12 amino acids. The CDR3 DNA reads as TGTGCCAGCTTGGGCACCTCGCGGTCCCTCCACTTT. This translates into CASLGTSRSLHF.

This chain uses TRBV7-9 with TRBJ2-1; 7 positions agree with TRBD2. Germline V gene data show CDR1 as SEHNR and CDR2 as FQNEAQ (reference sequence). Losses at the gene ends were 3 bases for V and 2 bases for J; bases not matched to a gene: 10. The CDR3 extends over 17 amino acids. DNA for the CDR3: TGTGCCAGCAGCTTTCCTCTCTGGCGGGAGACCTACAATGAGCAGTTCTTC. Translating gives CASSFPLWRETYNEQFF. Based on the CDR3 plus reference TRBV7-9 and TRBJ2-1, the full variable domain is DTGVSQNPRHKITKRGQNVTFRCDPISEHNRLYWYRQTLGQGPEFLTYFQNEAQLEKSRLLSDRFSAERPKGSFSTLEIQRTEQGDSAMYLCASSFPLWRETYNEQFFGPGTRLTVL.

The chain is built from TRBV7-2 and TRBJ2-1, with D unresolved. V lost 1 base to trimming and J lost 8 bases, with 9 bases between them. This CDR3 contains 13 residues. Germline values: CDR1 SGHTA, CDR2 FQGNSA. The CDR3 DNA reads as TGTGCCAGCAGCTTAGGCCCAGCACATGAGCAGTTCTTC. Its translation: CASSLGPAHEQFF. Supplemented by reference TRBV7-2 and TRBJ2-1, the full variable domain reads GAGVSQSPSNKVTEKGKDVELRCDPISGHTALYWYRQSLGQGLEFLIYFQGNSAPDKSGLPSDRFSAERTGGSVSTLTIQRTQQEDSAVYLCASSLGPAHEQFFGPGTRLTVL.

The gene calls are TRBV5-1 and TRBJ2-7; the D gene could be TRBD1 or TRBD2 (6 bases each). Germline values: CDR1 SGHRS, CDR2 YFSETQ. The CDR3 runs to 14 residues. Trimming stripped 2 bases from V and 5 bases from J, with 14 bases between. The DNA of the CDR3 is TGCGCCAGCAGCTTAGTTTGGGGGGCGGACGAGCAGTACTTC. Translating gives CASSLVWGADEQYF.

The V call is TRBV9, the J call TRBJ1-3; 9 nucleotides agree with TRBD1. Germline-derived CDR1 and CDR2 are SGDLS and YYNGEE. J gave up 0 bases and V 0 bases, and 7 bases lay outside the gene matches. The CDR3 sequence is 18 residues long. The CDR3 DNA follows: TGTGCCAGCAGCGTAGCAGGGTGGACAGGGGACTCTGGAAACACCATATATTTT. Translated: CASSVAGWTGDSGNTIYF. Variable domain in full (rest from reference TRBV9 and TRBJ1-3): DSGVTQTPKHLITATGQRVTLRCSPRSGDLSVYWYQQSLDQGLQFLIQYYNGEERAKGNILERFSAQQFPDLHSELNLSSLELGDSALYFCASSVAGWTGDSGNTIYFGEGSWLTVV.